The 28 T cell receptor beta chains listed next were all sequenced from one sample in a study of resident and recirculating memory T cells in vitiligo. Data came from immunoSEQ multiplex PCR; TCRdb stores just in-frame clones and leaves some out. The sample holds 40,000 to 45,000 clones; roughly 91% are singletons and the top ten take about 4.5%. The sequenced sample consisted of blood. The receptor set was obtained from a male donor with vitiligo.

V is TRBV6-1 and J is TRBJ2-1, with a tentative D call TRBD1 (6 bases). This CDR3 has 12 amino acids. V lost 5 bases, J lost 7 bases, and 9 bases lay in between. Germline loops: CDR1 MNHNS, CDR2 SASEGT. CDR3 coding DNA: TGTGCCAGCAGTAAACAGGGTAATGAGCAGTTCTTC. This codes for CASSKQGNEQFF.

The V and J genes are TRBV10-3 and TRBJ2-5; 8 positions agree with TRBD1. This CDR3 is built from 14 residues. CDR1 is ENHRY, CDR2 SYGVKD, per germline. V dropped 0 bases and J dropped 4; count of bases not matched to a gene: 1. The CDR3 DNA is TGTGCCATCAGTGAGTCCGACAGGGGAGAGACCCAGTACTTC. Residues: CAISESDRGETQYF.

This rearrangement joins TRBV11-2 to TRBJ1-6; 12 bases agree with TRBD1. This CDR3 has 16 residues. After removal of 1 base from V and 10 bases from J, the junction contained 5 bases not matched to a gene. The V gene's germline CDR1 is SGHAT and CDR2 FQNNGV. The CDR3 region has the DNA TGTGCCAGCAGCTTAGTGGGGACAGGGGGCAAATCACCCCTCCACTTT. The encoded protein is CASSLVGTGGKSPLHF.

The chain combines TRBV4-2 with TRBJ2-3; TRBD1 matches 7 bases. V lost 4 bases to trimming and J lost 2 bases; unmatched junction nucleotides: 9. Germline CDR1 is LGHNA and CDR2 is YNFKEQ. The CDR3 contains 16 residues. The CDR3 nucleotides read TGTGCCAGCAGCCGAACGACAGGGACAAACACAGATACGCAGTATTTT. It specifies CASSRTTGTNTDTQYF.

The rearrangement uses TRBV7-2 and TRBJ2-3; 10 nucleotides line up with TRBD2. Germline assignment: CDR1 SGHTA and CDR2 FQGNSA. The CDR3 length is 16 residues. Germline trimming cut 6 bases from V and 0 bases from J; bases unmatched to any gene: 6. This CDR3 reads CASSGSGGHSTDTQYF. Written as DNA, the CDR3 is TGTGCCAGCAGTGGTAGCGGGGGGCATAGCACAGATACGCAGTATTTT.

This chain links TRBV7-2 with TRBJ1-5; 7 positions match TRBD1. The CDR3 runs to 15 residues. J gave up 3 bases and V 3 bases, and 5 bases lay outside the gene matches. The germline CDR1 and CDR2 sequences are SGHTA and FQGNSA. As DNA, the CDR3 is TGTGCCAGCAGCTTGCACAGGGGTCCCAATCAGCCCCAGCATTTT. This sequence encodes CASSLHRGPNQPQHF.

CDR3 protein: CASRSSGRVSPLHF. CDR3 bases: TGTGCCAGCAGATCCTCGGGGAGAGTATCACCCCTCCACTTT. The rearrangement links TRBV28 to TRBJ1-6; D is uncertain. The germline gives CDR1 MDHEN, CDR2 SYDVKM. The V gene lost 6 bases and the J gene lost 10 bases, with 16 bases spanning the gap. CDR3 length equals 14 residues.

The rearrangement links TRBV7-6 to TRBJ2-1, with D possibly being TRBD2 (5 bases). CDR3 size: 15 residues. V gave up 1 base and J gave up 2 bases, with 9 bases separating them. Looked up from germline, CDR1 is SGHVS and CDR2 is FNYEAQ. CDR3 DNA: TGTGCCAGCAGCTTAGGGAGCGGCCCCTACAATGAGCAGTTCTTC. This gives the protein CASSLGSGPYNEQFF.

This clone was seen just once. V usage is TRBV30 and J usage is TRBJ2-1; weak D call: TRBD1 (5 bases). V shed 2 bases and J shed 8 bases, with 13 bases lying between them. The germline V gene encodes CDR1 GTSNPN and CDR2 SVGIG (reference sequence). CDR3 length equals 13 residues. The DNA of the CDR3 is TGTGCCTGGAGTTTTCTAGGGGCGCATGAGCAGTTCTTC. This codes for CAWSFLGAHEQFF.

The rearrangement joins TRBV18 to TRBJ1-3; TRBD1 matches at 8 bases. Per germline, CDR1 KGHSH and CDR2 LQKENI. The V segment lost 5 bases and the J segment 2 bases; nucleotides outside the gene matches: 5. The CDR3 is made up of 15 amino acids. DNA for the CDR3: TGTGCCAGCTCAGGGACAGGTTTCGCTGGAAACACCATATATTTT. It is translated as CASSGTGFAGNTIYF.

The chain employs TRBV5-6 and TRBJ1-2; TRBD1 is a possible D gene (6 bases). Per germline, CDR1 SGHDT and CDR2 YYEEEE. Trimming took 4 bases from V and 1 from J, leaving 8 bases between them. The CDR3 spans 13 residues. The CDR3 region is CASSPGHNYGYTF. CDR3 nucleotide sequence: TGTGCCAGCAGCCCGGGACATAACTATGGCTACACCTTC.

The rearrangement links TRBV5-1 to TRBJ2-1; 15 nucleotides line up with TRBD2. J lost 7 bases, V lost 2 bases, and 13 bases had no gene match. This CDR3 contains 19 residues. Per germline, CDR1 SGHRS and CDR2 YFSETQ. CDR3: CASSLQGLAGGRVRNEQFF. CDR3 nucleotides: TGCGCCAGCAGCTTACAGGGACTAGCGGGGGGACGGGTGAGGAATGAGCAGTTCTTC.

This clone was observed once. This chain connects TRBV9 to TRBJ2-7; 7 bases align to TRBD1. V gave up 3 bases and J gave up 5 bases; unmatched junction bases: 14. Germline CDR1 is SGDLS and CDR2 is YYNGEE. The CDR3 has 16 residues. CDR3 sequence reads: CASSAIQQGYINEQYF. The DNA for the CDR3 is TGTGCCAGCAGCGCCATACAACAGGGGTATATCAACGAGCAGTACTTC.

This chain links TRBV21-1 with TRBJ2-7; TRBD1 is the table's D call, not checked against the DNA. TRBV21-1 is tagged as a pseudogene. The CDR3 sequence is 18 residues long. The CDR3 here is CASSTNLEDRGRSYEQYF. CDR3 DNA sequence: TGTGCCAGCAGCACAAATCTGGAGGACAGGGGGAGGTCGTACGAGCAGTACTTC.

The CDR3 reads CASSVAGTGSETQYF. The CDR3 DNA is TGCGCCAGCAGCGTCGCCGGGACAGGGTCCGAGACCCAGTACTTC. V and J are TRBV5-1 and TRBJ2-5, with 9 positions matching TRBD1. Germline V gives CDR1 SGHRS, CDR2 YFSETQ. The CDR3 loop spans 15 amino acids. With 4 bases clipped from V and 5 bases from J, the junction kept 9 bases outside the gene matches.

DNA of the CDR3: TGCGCCAGCAGCCAAGATCTTGGGGAGCTCAATCAGCCCCAGCATTTT. Amino acids: CASSQDLGELNQPQHF. The J gene is TRBJ1-5, the V gene TRBV4-1; D remains ambiguous. V was trimmed by 0 bases and J by 3 bases, leaving 12 bases between them. Looked up from germline, CDR1 is MGHRA and CDR2 is YSYEKL. The CDR3 is 16 amino acids.

Of note for this clone: In the same sample, other DNA sequences code for this CDR3. The rearrangement joins TRBV4-3 to TRBJ2-7; tentatively, D is TRBD2 (5 bases). CDR3 size: 15 residues. The V and J ends lost 1 base and 3 bases respectively, with 13 bases between them. Germline values: CDR1 LGHNA, CDR2 YSLEER. The CDR3 nucleotides read TGCGCCAGCAGCCAAGTGGGGAGTGGGGACTACGAGCAGTACTTC. Amino acids: CASSQVGSGDYEQYF.

The chain employs TRBV30 and TRBJ1-2, with no clear D. The length of the CDR3 is 13 residues. Looked up from germline, CDR1 is GTSNPN and CDR2 is SVGIG (reference sequence). With 3 bases removed from V and 5 bases from J, the gap between germline ends came to 13 bases. CDR3 sequence (DNA): TGTGCCTGGAGACTGGCAGGAGGTTATGGCTACACCTTC. Its translation is CAWRLAGGYGYTF.

This clone was seen just once. The V gene is TRBV4-3, the J gene TRBJ2-7, with D maybe TRBD2 (6 bases). From germline, CDR1 is LGHNA and CDR2 YSLEER. This CDR3 is 11 amino acids long. The V end lost 3 bases, the J end lost 6 bases, and 6 bases lay between the germline ends. The CDR3 sequence is CASSHGGEQYF. In DNA, the CDR3 is TGCGCCAGCAGCCACGGGGGCGAGCAGTACTTC.

This rearrangement joins TRBV6-1 to TRBJ1-5; D is possibly TRBD1 (5 bases). The germline V gene encodes CDR1 MNHNS and CDR2 SASEGT. The CDR3 runs 16 residues. Trimming left V 3 bases short and J 1 base short, with 13 bases between. The CDR3, as DNA: TGTGCCAGCAGTGATACGACAGTTACAAGCAATCAGCCCCAGCATTTT. Residues: CASSDTTVTSNQPQHF.

The CDR3 DNA follows: TGTGCCAGCAGTTCCCAGAGGCGGGGGGCCTCCTACGAGCAGTACTTC. Translation: CASSSQRRGASYEQYF. The chain is built from TRBV6-5 and TRBJ2-7, with 8 positions matching TRBD2. Germline CDR1 reads MNHEY; CDR2 reads SVGAGI. The CDR3 sequence is 16 residues long. After removal of 4 bases from V and 0 bases from J, the junction contained 8 bases not matched to a gene.

The V call is TRBV2, the J call TRBJ1-4; the D gene is possibly TRBD1 (6 bases). Trimming shortened V by 6 bases and J by 10 bases, and 15 bases separated the two germline ends. This CDR3 region has 13 residues. CDR1 SNHLY and CDR2 FYNNEI come from the germline V gene. The CDR3 is CASRGDRGGKLFF. The CDR3 DNA follows: TGTGCCAGCAGGGGGGACCGAGGGGGAAAACTGTTTTTT. Full variable domain (outside the CDR3, taken from reference TRBV2 and TRBJ1-4): EPEVTQTPSHQVTQMGQEVILRCVPISNHLYFYWYRQILGQKVEFLVSFYNNEISEKSEIFDDQFSVERPDGSNFTLKIRSTKLEDSAMYFCASRGDRGGKLFFGSGTQLSVL.

The chain joins TRBV7-2 to TRBJ2-3; TRBD2 aligns across 10 bases. Per germline, CDR1 SGHTA and CDR2 FQGNSA. The CDR3 is 17 amino acids. Trimming took 6 bases from V and 1 from J; bases not matched to a gene: 10. CDR3 in DNA: TGTGCCAGCAGGACTAGCGGGCGAGTCATGGGCACAGATACGCAGTATTTT. Translating it yields CASRTSGRVMGTDTQYF.

The genes are TRBV2 and TRBJ1-6; no definite D call. Trimming removed 2 bases from V and 13 bases from J, with 9 bases in between. In germline, CDR1 is SNHLY, CDR2 FYNNEI. This CDR3 is built from 12 residues. The CDR3 nucleotides are TGTGCCAGCAGTGAATCACCAGTGCCCCTCCACTTT. Translating it yields CASSESPVPLHF.

CDR3 in amino acids: CASNTVLNEKLFF. CDR3 sequence (DNA): TGTGCCAGCAACACAGTGCTTAATGAAAAACTGTTTTTT. This rearrangement joins TRBV25-1 to TRBJ1-4; unclear D gene. The CDR3 is 13 amino acids. Between the trimmed V and J ends, which lost 7 bases and 4 bases, there was a span of 10 bases. Per germline, CDR1 MGHDK and CDR2 SYGVNS.

The chain recombines TRBV7-9 with TRBJ2-7, with D possibly being TRBD1 (6 bases). Germline lookup yields CDR1 SEHNR and CDR2 FQNEAQ (reference sequence). The length of the CDR3 is 13 residues. V lost 5 bases, J lost 3 bases, and 11 bases lay in between. The CDR3 here is CASSIGQLYEQYF. In DNA, the CDR3 is TGTGCCAGCAGCATAGGACAGCTCTACGAGCAGTACTTC.

The chain is built from TRBV21-1 and TRBJ2-7; the D call TRBD2 from the table was never checked on the DNA. TRBV21-1 counts as a pseudogene. The CDR3 consists of 17 residues. The CDR3 nucleotides are TGTGCCAGCAGTACGCCATTCCGGGGGGCAATTCGCTACGAGCAGTACTTC. Residues: CASSTPFRGAIRYEQYF.

V and J are TRBV4-2 and TRBJ2-3, with 11 bases identical to TRBD2. The J segment lost 3 bases and the V segment lost 5 bases, leaving 10 bases of the junction unmatched. Germline assignment: CDR1 LGHNA and CDR2 YNFKEQ. The CDR3 is 17 residues long. Written as DNA, the CDR3 is TGTGCCAGCAGCTCGTCCACAACTAGCGGGGGAACAGATACGCAGTATTTT. This gives the protein CASSSSTTSGGTDTQYF.